The present T cell receptor beta chain was sequenced within a study of CD8 T cell repertoires and HIV-1 epitope variants. Overall study context: T cells were stimulated with Twenty-five Gag and Nef peptides separately. Control wells had CMV/EBV/flu peptides, negative Ebola AY9, or no peptide. The study's findings and limits: About five clonotypes recognized Nef KF9, one HW9, none TAALDMSHF.

Trimming cost V 0 bases and J 2 bases, with 5 bases left between them. Germline V CDR1 and CDR2: SGHTA, FQGNSA. The CDR3 totals 13 residues. This clone was counted between two and nine times. Its matching antigen is unknown. On the immunoSEQ platform, TCR beta CDR3s were sequenced at survey depth. The assay was immunoSEQ multiplex PCR, and TCRdb's table has in-frame clones only and misses some. The data hold 4,500 to 5,500 clones, with 55% to 70% observed a single time. This rearrangement joins TRBV7-2 to TRBJ2-7, with D uncertain. The material sequenced was cultured CD8+ T cells derived from PBMCs. This receptor was identified in a male donor with HIV. The CDR3 bases are TGTGCCAGCAGCTTAGCGATCACCTACGAGCAGTACTTC. This codes for CASSLAITYEQYF.